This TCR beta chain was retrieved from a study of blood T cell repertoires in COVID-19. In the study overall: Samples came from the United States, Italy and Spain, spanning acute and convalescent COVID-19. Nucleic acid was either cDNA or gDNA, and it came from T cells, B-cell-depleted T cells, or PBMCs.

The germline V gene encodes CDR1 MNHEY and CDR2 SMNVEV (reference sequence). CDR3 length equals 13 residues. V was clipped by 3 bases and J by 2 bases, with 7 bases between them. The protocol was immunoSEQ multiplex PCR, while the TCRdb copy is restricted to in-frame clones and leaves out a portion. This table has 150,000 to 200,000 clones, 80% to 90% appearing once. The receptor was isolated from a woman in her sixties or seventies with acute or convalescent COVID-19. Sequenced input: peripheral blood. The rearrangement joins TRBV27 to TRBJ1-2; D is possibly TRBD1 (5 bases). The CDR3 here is CASSFSGNYGYTF. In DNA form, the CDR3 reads TGTGCCAGCAGTTTTTCAGGGAACTATGGCTACACCTTC.